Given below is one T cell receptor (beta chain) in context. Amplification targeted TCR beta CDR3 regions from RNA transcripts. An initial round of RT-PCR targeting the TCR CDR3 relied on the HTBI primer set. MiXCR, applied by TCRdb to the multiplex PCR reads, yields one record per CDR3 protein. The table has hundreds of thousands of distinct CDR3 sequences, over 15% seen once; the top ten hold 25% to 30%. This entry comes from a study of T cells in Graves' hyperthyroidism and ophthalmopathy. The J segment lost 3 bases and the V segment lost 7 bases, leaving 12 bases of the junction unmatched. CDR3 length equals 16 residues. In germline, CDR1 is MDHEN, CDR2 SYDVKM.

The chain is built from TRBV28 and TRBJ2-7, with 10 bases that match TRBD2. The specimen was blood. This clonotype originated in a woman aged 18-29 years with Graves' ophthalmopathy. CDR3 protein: CASNPTVRTSGYEQYF. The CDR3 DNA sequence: TGTGCCAGCAACCCAACGGTGAGGACTAGCGGCTACGAGCAGTACTTC.